This T cell receptor beta chain was identified in a study of T-cell reconstitution after alpha-beta-depleted transplantation in children. General study points: About two months after transplant, alpha-beta T cells reportedly came from several hundred expanded graft clones. Surviving recipient T cells and thymic progenitors accounted for the high day-60 TCRbeta diversity observed in some patients. One year after transplant, T-cell counts and diversity came mostly from newly produced T cells.

The authors prepared the TCRbeta library with unique molecular identifiers. TCRdb re-analysed the PCR reads in MiXCR, keeping a single row per CDR3 protein. The sample lists 500,000 or so distinct CDR3 sequences, over 9.5% occurring once. CDR1 is DFQATT, CDR2 SNEGSKA, per germline (reference sequence). V lost 1 base and J lost 2, with 9 bases in between. This CDR3 is built from 13 residues. About this clonotype itself: Its antigen remains unidentified.

The sequencing here drew on PBMCs, mostly from graft donor cells, taken 180 days after TCRalphabeta/CD19-depleted stem cell transplant. The receptor was derived from a female patient under 10 years old who had a stem cell transplant for aplastic anemia, so the T cells may come from the graft donor. This rearrangement joins TRBV20-1 to TRBJ2-7; D might be TRBD2 (5 bases). The CDR3 DNA reads TGCAGTGCTAGAGGGACTGATACCTACGAGCAGTACTTC. Amino acid sequence: CSARGTDTYEQYF.